This passage covers 13 T cell receptor beta chains from one sample sequenced in a study of molecular identifiers for immune sequencing clone quantification. TCRdb fed the PCR reads into MiXCR, producing one record per CDR3 protein. The table shows 55,000 to 75,000 distinct CDR3 sequences, with about 18% occurring only once. The sequenced material came from naive CD8+ T cells from blood, with Jurkat cell RNA spiked in. The subset: FACS-sorted CD8+CD4-CCR7+CD45RA+ naive T cells. These receptors were taken from a human donor in good health. Some libraries in this study had Jurkat cell RNA spiked in.

This clonotype was detected ten times or more. The chain employs TRBV29-1 and TRBJ1-2; D may be TRBD1 (6 bases). Germline-derived CDR1 and CDR2 are SQVTM and ANQGSEA. The ends were cut back, 5 bases at V and 6 bases at J, with 19 bases in the middle. This CDR3 is 14 amino acids long. The CDR3 sequence is CSVRKTEGGNGYTF. In DNA, the CDR3 is TGCAGCGTTAGGAAGACAGAGGGGGGGAATGGCTACACCTTC. The full variable domain, rest sourced from reference TRBV29-1 and TRBJ1-2, is SAVISQKPSRDICQRGTSLTIQCQVDSQVTMMFWYRQQPGQSLTLIATANQGSEATYESGFVIDKFPISRPNLTFSTLTVSNMSPEDSSIYLCSVRKTEGGNGYTFGSGTRLTVV.

This clonotype was picked up many times. The J gene is TRBJ2-7, the V gene TRBV28; no clear D. The germline gives CDR1 MDHEN, CDR2 SYDVKM. The CDR3 extends over 16 amino acids. The germline V and J ends were trimmed by 6 bases and 3 bases, with 21 bases remaining between them. The CDR3 DNA reads TGTGCCAGCAGCCAATCCCCCATCTACCTCGGCTACGAGCAGTACTTC. Protein: CASSQSPIYLGYEQYF.

This clonotype has just a few counts. The CDR3 nucleotides read TGTGCCAGCAGCTACAACCCGGGTGATGAGCAGTACTTC. Translated: CASSYNPGDEQYF. The chain combines TRBV5-6 with TRBJ2-7; D gene uncertain. Germline CDR1 and CDR2: SGHDT and YYEEEE. This CDR3 contains 13 residues. V lost 3 bases and J 7 bases, leaving 14 bases between the germline ends. Full variable domain (remainder filled in from reference TRBV5-6 and TRBJ2-7): DAGVTQSPTHLIKTRGQQVTLRCSPKSGHDTVSWYQQALGQGPQFIFQYYEEEERQRGNFPDRFSGHQFPNYSSELNVNALLLGDSALYLCASSYNPGDEQYFGPGTRLTVT.

This clonotype has at least ten counts. The J gene is TRBJ2-7, the V gene TRBV5-1; TRBD2 might be the D (5 bases). The V gene lost 2 bases and the J gene lost 1 base, with 13 bases spanning the gap. Germline lookup yields CDR1 SGHRS and CDR2 YFSETQ. This CDR3 comprises 15 residues. CDR3 nucleotide sequence: TGCGCCAGCAGCTTATTGTACACGGGGTCCTACGAGCAGTACTTC. Translation gives CASSLLYTGSYEQYF.

There are many counts of this clonotype. This chain uses TRBV29-1 with TRBJ1-4; 10 positions agree with TRBD1. V was clipped by 7 bases and J by 2 bases; unmatched bases: 10. CDR1 and CDR2 (germline): SQVTM, ANQGSEA. The CDR3 contains 16 residues. Written as DNA, the CDR3 is TGCAGCGCGGTCACCGGGACAGGGGCCACTAATGAAAAACTGTTTTTT. Translating gives CSAVTGTGATNEKLFF.

This clonotype was counted ten times or more. This sequence joins TRBV20-1 and TRBJ2-7, with TRBD2 matching over 8 bases. From germline, CDR1 is DFQATT and CDR2 SNEGSKA (reference sequence). CDR3 length equals 16 residues. The junction had 10 bases not matched to a gene; V was cut back by 3 bases and J by 0 bases. The CDR3 is CSASAFGGGSSYEQYF. The CDR3 coding sequence is TGCAGTGCTAGTGCATTCGGCGGGGGGAGCTCCTACGAGCAGTACTTC.

This clonotype was recorded a few times. The chain is built from TRBV12-3 or TRBV12-4 and TRBJ2-1, with D perhaps TRBD1 (6 bases). The ends were cut back, 6 bases at V and 7 bases at J, with 19 bases in the middle. This CDR3 is built from 15 residues. In nucleotides, the CDR3 is TGTGCCAGCAGAGGAAGGGGGTCCTTACAAAATGAGCAGTTCTTC. It translates to CASRGRGSLQNEQFF.

In this sample, this clonotype turned up once. An end of the junction does not agree with germline; a read error may underlie this. V usage is TRBV6-5 and J usage is TRBJ1-1; D is perhaps TRBD1 (5 bases). Germline loops: CDR1 MNHEY, CDR2 SVGAGI. The CDR3 has 16 amino acids. CDR3 bases: TGTGCCAGCAGTACTAGCCCGGCGGGACTGGACACTAAAGCTTTCTTT. Protein product: CASSTSPAGLDTKAFF.

This clonotype was seen at least ten times. The chain combines TRBV15 with TRBJ1-5; D perhaps matches TRBD1 (5 bases). The CDR3 is made up of 16 amino acids. Trimming removed 5 bases at V and 5 bases at J, with 19 bases between. CDR1 and CDR2 (germline): LNHNV, YYDKDF (reference sequence). Here the CDR3 reads CATSRTILPGDQPQHF. The CDR3 DNA reads as TGTGCCACCAGCCGAACAATCCTACCGGGGGATCAGCCCCAGCATTTT.

This clonotype was seen repeatedly, ten times or more. The rearrangement uses TRBV10-2 and TRBJ2-3, with 11 bases matching TRBD2. In germline, CDR1 is WSHSY, CDR2 SAAADI. The CDR3 spans 15 residues. Germline trimming cut 7 bases from V and 3 bases from J; bases unmatched to any gene: 6. As DNA, the CDR3 is TGCGCCAGCAAATCGGGACTAGCGGCGACAGATACGCAGTATTTT. Translating it yields CASKSGLAATDTQYF.

This clonotype was picked up many times. The CDR3 sequence is CASSVTGGNEQFF. The CDR3 DNA reads TGTGCCAGCAGTGTGACAGGGGGTAATGAGCAGTTCTTC. The rearrangement links TRBV27 to TRBJ2-1, with 9 bases lining up with TRBD1. Germline V CDR1 and CDR2: MNHEY, SMNVEV (reference sequence). The CDR3 contains 13 residues. J lost 7 bases, V lost 5 bases, and 3 bases had no gene match.

This clonotype has a handful of counts. The chain employs TRBV4-1 and TRBJ2-7, with 8 bases that match TRBD2. With 2 bases clipped from V and 2 bases from J, the junction kept 11 bases outside the gene matches. The CDR3 is 17 residues long. Germline CDR1 is MGHRA and CDR2 is YSYEKL. DNA of the CDR3: TGCGCCAGCAGCCAACAAAATCTAGCGGGCACCGCCTACGAGCAGTACTTC. Translation: CASSQQNLAGTAYEQYF.

This clonotype was observed at least ten times. J is TRBJ2-3 and V is TRBV29-1; no reliable D call. The V end lost 3 bases, the J end lost 0 bases, and 7 bases lay between the germline ends. Germline-derived CDR1 and CDR2 are SQVTM and ANQGSEA. CDR3 length equals 13 residues. This chain's CDR3 is CSVDFASTDTQYF. The CDR3 nucleotides are TGCAGCGTTGACTTCGCGAGCACAGATACGCAGTATTTT.